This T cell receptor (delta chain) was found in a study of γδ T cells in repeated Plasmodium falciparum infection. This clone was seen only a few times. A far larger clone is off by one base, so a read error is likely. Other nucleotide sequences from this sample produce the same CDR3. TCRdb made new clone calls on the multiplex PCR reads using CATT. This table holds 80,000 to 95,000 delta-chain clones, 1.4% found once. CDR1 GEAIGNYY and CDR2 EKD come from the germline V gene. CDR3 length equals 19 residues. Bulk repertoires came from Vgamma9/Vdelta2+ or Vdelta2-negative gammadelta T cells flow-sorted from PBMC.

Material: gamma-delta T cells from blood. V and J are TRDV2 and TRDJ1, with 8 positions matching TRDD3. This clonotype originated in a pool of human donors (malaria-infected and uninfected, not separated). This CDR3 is CACDTVGDPPRRRTDKLIF. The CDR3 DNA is TGTGCCTGTGACACCGTGGGGGATCCCCCTCGGAGGAGGACCGATAAACTCATTTTT.